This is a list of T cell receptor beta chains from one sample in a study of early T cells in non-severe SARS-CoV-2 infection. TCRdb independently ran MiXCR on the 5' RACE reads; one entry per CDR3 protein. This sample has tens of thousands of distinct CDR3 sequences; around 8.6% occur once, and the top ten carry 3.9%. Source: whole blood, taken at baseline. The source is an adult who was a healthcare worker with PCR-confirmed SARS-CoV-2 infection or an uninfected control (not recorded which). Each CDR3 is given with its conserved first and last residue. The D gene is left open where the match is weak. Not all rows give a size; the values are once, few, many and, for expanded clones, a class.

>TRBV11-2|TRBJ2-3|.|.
CASSLSKGTSTDTQYF
TGTGCCAGCAGCTTATCCAAGGGGACCAGTACAGATACGCAGTATTTT
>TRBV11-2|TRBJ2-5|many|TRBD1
CASSLVGQGTETQYF
TGTGCCAGCAGCTTAGTAGGACAGGGCACGGAGACCCAGTACTTC
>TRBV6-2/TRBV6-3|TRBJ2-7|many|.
CASSNGGTAYEQYF
TGTGCCAGCAGTAACGGCGGGACAGCCTACGAGCAGTACTTC
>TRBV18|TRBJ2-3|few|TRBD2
CASSPPGLAGVDTQYF
TGTGCCAGCTCACCTCCGGGACTAGCGGGAGTCGATACGCAGTATTTT
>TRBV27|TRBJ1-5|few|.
CASSLSAGFDQPQHF
TGTGCCAGCAGTTTATCTGCGGGGTTCGATCAGCCCCAGCATTTT
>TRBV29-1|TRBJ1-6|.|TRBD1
CSVTTGANSPLHF
TGCAGCGTTACCACAGGGGCTAATTCACCCCTCCACTTT
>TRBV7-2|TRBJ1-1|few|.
CASSLDPNTEAFF
TGTGCCAGCAGCTTAGACCCAAACACTGAAGCTTTCTTT
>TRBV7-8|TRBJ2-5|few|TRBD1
CASTPVDRGLETQYF
TGTGCCAGCACCCCGGTCGACAGGGGGTTAGAGACCCAGTACTTC
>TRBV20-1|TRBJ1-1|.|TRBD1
CSARDGTGETEAFF
TGCAGTGCTAGAGATGGAACAGGGGAGACTGAAGCTTTCTTT
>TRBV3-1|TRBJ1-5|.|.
CASSQTYGPDNQPQHF
TGTGCCAGCAGCCAGACCTACGGGCCGGATAATCAGCCCCAGCATTTT
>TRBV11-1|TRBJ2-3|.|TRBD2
CASSLAAGGPEDTQYF
TGTGCCAGCAGCTTAGCAGCGGGGGGGCCGGAAGATACGCAGTATTTT
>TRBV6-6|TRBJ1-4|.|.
CASSYPGKLFF
TGTGCCAGCAGTTATCCGGGAAAACTGTTTTTT
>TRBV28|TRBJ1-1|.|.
CASSFAQNTEAFF
TGTGCCAGCAGTTTTGCACAGAACACTGAAGCTTTCTTT
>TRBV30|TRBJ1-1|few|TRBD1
CAWSRGTATEAFF
TGTGCCTGGAGTAGAGGGACAGCCACTGAAGCTTTCTTT
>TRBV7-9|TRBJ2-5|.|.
CASSLSQYQETQYF
TGTGCCAGCAGCTTGTCACAGTACCAAGAGACCCAGTACTTC
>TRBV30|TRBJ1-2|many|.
CAWSRNYGYTF
TGTGCCTGGAGTAGGAACTATGGCTACACCTTC
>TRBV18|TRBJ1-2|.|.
CASSPEREGYTF
TGTGCCAGCTCACCAGAGCGGGAAGGCTACACCTTC
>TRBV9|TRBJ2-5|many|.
CASSVDSGETQYF
TGTGCCAGCAGCGTAGACTCTGGAGAGACCCAGTACTTC
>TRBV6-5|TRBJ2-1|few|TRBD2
CASSGPSGRPLF
TGTGCCAGCAGTGGGCCTAGCGGGAGGCCCCTCTTC
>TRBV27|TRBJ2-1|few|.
CASRIQGYNEQFF
TGTGCCAGCAGGATACAGGGTTACAATGAGCAGTTCTTC
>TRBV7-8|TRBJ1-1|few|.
CASSPTRGTEAFF
TGTGCCAGCAGCCCCACGAGGGGCACTGAAGCTTTCTTT
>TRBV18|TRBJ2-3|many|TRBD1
CASSPPTGGRDTQYF
TGTGCCAGCTCACCACCGACAGGGGGCCGCGATACGCAGTATTTT
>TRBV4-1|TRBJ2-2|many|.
CASSQDAGLSGGTGELFF
TGCGCCAGCAGCCAAGACGCTGGTCTGAGTGGGGGCACCGGGGAGCTGTTTTTT
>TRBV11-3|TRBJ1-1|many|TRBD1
CASNSTGSEAFF
TGTGCCAGCAACTCGACAGGGTCTGAAGCTTTCTTT
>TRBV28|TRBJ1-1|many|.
CANRPHSGMNTEAFF
TGTGCCAACAGGCCCCACTCGGGGATGAACACTGAAGCTTTCTTT
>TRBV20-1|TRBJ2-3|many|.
CSARDAIKGETDTQYF
TGCAGTGCTAGAGACGCTATTAAGGGGGAGACAGATACGCAGTATTTT
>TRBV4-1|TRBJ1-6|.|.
CASSTHLQGRASPLHF
TGCGCCAGCAGCACTCATCTACAGGGACGGGCTTCACCCCTCCACTTT
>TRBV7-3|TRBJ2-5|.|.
CASSYLGGSGETQYF
TGTGCCAGCAGCTACCTCGGAGGGAGCGGAGAGACCCAGTACTTC
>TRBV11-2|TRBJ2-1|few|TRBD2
CASTLAGPYNEQFF
TGTGCCAGCACCTTAGCGGGACCTTACAATGAGCAGTTCTTC
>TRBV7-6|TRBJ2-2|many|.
CASSLQVVGTGELFF
TGTGCCAGCAGCTTACAGGTTGTGGGCACCGGGGAGCTGTTTTTT
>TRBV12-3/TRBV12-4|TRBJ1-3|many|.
CASSLRNTIYF
TGTGCCAGCAGTCTACGAAACACCATATATTTT
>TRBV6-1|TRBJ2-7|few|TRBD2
CASSERAGAGGEQYF
TGTGCCAGCAGTGAACGAGCGGGAGCGGGTGGCGAGCAGTACTTC
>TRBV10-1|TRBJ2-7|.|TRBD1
CASMAGTGVGEQYF
TGCGCCAGCATGGCCGGGACAGGGGTCGGTGAGCAGTACTTC
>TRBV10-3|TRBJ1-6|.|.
CAIATPGNSPLHF
TGTGCCATCGCGACACCCGGAAATTCACCCCTCCACTTT
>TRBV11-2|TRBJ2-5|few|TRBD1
CASSPGDRGQETQYF
TGTGCCAGCAGCCCAGGGGACAGGGGACAAGAGACCCAGTACTTC
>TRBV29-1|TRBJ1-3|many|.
CSVAGQIVGSGNTIYF
TGCAGCGTTGCCGGCCAGATCGTAGGCTCTGGAAACACCATATATTTT
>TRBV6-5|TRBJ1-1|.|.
CASSTPQANTEAFF
TGTGCCAGCAGTACCCCCCAGGCGAACACTGAAGCTTTCTTT
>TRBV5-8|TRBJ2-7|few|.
CASSSPVLSPEQYF
TGTGCCAGCAGTTCCCCAGTCTTATCCCCCGAGCAGTACTTC
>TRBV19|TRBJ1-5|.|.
CASTPEGTSNQPQHF
TGTGCCAGTACGCCCGAGGGCACTAGCAATCAGCCCCAGCATTTT
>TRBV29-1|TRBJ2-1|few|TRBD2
CSVGLAGGVNEQFF
TGCAGCGTGGGACTAGCGGGAGGAGTAAATGAGCAGTTCTTC
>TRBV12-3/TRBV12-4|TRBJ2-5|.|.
CASSRQDATQYF
TGTGCCAGCAGCCGACAGGATGCGACCCAGTACTTC
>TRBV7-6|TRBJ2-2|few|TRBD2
CASSSEGSGGTGELFF
TGTGCCAGCAGCTCCGAGGGTAGCGGGGGGACCGGGGAGCTGTTTTTT
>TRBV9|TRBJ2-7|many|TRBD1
CASSVGQLGTYEQYF
TGTGCCAGCAGCGTGGGACAGCTAGGGACCTACGAGCAGTACTTC
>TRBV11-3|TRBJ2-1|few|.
CASSEGTTYNEQFF
TGTGCCAGCAGCGAGGGGACGACCTACAATGAGCAGTTCTTC
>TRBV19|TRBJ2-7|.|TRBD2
CASSLAGPQGLEQYF
TGTGCCAGTAGCCTAGCGGGACCCCAGGGATTGGAGCAGTACTTC
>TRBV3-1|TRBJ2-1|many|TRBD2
CASSAIGGGQYNEQFF
TGTGCCAGCAGCGCAATCGGCGGGGGGCAGTACAATGAGCAGTTCTTC
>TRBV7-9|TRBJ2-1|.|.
CASSLATGNEQFF
TGTGCCAGCAGCTTAGCAACGGGCAATGAGCAGTTCTTC
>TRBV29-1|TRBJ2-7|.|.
CSVRDGHSYEQYF
TGCAGCGTTCGGGACGGGCACTCCTACGAGCAGTACTTC
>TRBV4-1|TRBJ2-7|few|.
CASSQPSGGQYF
TGCGCCAGCAGCCAGCCATCCGGGGGGCAGTACTTC
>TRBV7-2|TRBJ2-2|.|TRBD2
CASTTAGAVVTGELFF
TGTGCCAGCACCACAGCGGGGGCGGTAGTCACCGGGGAGCTGTTTTTT
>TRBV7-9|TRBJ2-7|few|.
CASSFGQAGFSYEQYF
TGTGCCAGCAGCTTCGGACAGGCGGGGTTCTCCTACGAGCAGTACTTC
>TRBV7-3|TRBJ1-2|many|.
CASSLTPRNYGYTF
TGTGCCAGCAGCTTGACACCACGGAACTATGGCTACACCTTC
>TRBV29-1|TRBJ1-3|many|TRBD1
CSVEGRLGTGSGNTIYF
TGCAGCGTTGAAGGCCGCCTCGGGACAGGCTCTGGAAACACCATATATTTT